The rows below give T cell receptor beta chains drawn from one sample of a study of T cells after yellow fever vaccination. TCRdb re-called the 5' RACE reads with MiXCR, one entry per CDR3 protein. Among some 400,000 distinct CDR3 sequences, approximately 5.7% were seen once, and the ten largest hold approximately 15%. The starting material was PBMCs, obtained 5 days after the yellow fever booster vaccination. The source of these receptors is a man aged 25 to 40 who received the YFV17D yellow fever vaccine. Both conserved end residues are trimmed from each CDR3. Fields, in order: V gene, J gene, clone size, CDR3 protein. Rows give clone size only sometimes, using once, few, many, or a class for an expanded clone.

v_call: TRBV19
j_call: TRBJ1-5
clone_size: NA
cdr3_aa: ASHRVAGSNQPQH

v_call: TRBV3-1
j_call: TRBJ2-1
clone_size: NA
cdr3_aa: ASSSYSDEQF

v_call: TRBV7-8
j_call: TRBJ2-7
clone_size: many
cdr3_aa: ASSFRRLGSYEQY

v_call: TRBV6-5
j_call: TRBJ1-1
clone_size: few
cdr3_aa: ASSRRTEAF

v_call: TRBV12-3/TRBV12-4
j_call: TRBJ2-3
clone_size: many
cdr3_aa: ASSLWGTQY

v_call: TRBV12-3/TRBV12-4
j_call: TRBJ2-1
clone_size: NA
cdr3_aa: ASRPPGLDLF

v_call: TRBV12-3/TRBV12-4
j_call: TRBJ2-3
clone_size: NA
cdr3_aa: AASGTATDTQY

v_call: TRBV7-2
j_call: TRBJ2-7
clone_size: NA
cdr3_aa: ASSPRELLAYEQY

v_call: TRBV28
j_call: TRBJ2-1
clone_size: few
cdr3_aa: ASSLLGANNEQF

v_call: TRBV7-9
j_call: TRBJ1-1
clone_size: few
cdr3_aa: ASSFGDRGDTEAF

v_call: TRBV28
j_call: TRBJ2-7
clone_size: NA
cdr3_aa: ASSLGVYTGRDYEQY

v_call: TRBV20-1
j_call: TRBJ1-5
clone_size: NA
cdr3_aa: SAGQGVSSNQPQH

v_call: TRBV5-1
j_call: TRBJ2-2
clone_size: NA
cdr3_aa: ASSLLFGYSNTGELF

v_call: TRBV29-1
j_call: TRBJ2-3
clone_size: few
cdr3_aa: SVQIGTGTDTQY

v_call: TRBV24-1
j_call: TRBJ2-5
clone_size: many
cdr3_aa: ATSTGGRETQY

v_call: TRBV29-1
j_call: TRBJ2-1
clone_size: many
cdr3_aa: SVELTKWAYNEQF

v_call: TRBV10-2
j_call: TRBJ2-1
clone_size: many
cdr3_aa: ASSEWETSGINEQF

v_call: TRBV20-1
j_call: TRBJ2-1
clone_size: many
cdr3_aa: SAQGWTFNEQF

v_call: TRBV28
j_call: TRBJ2-3
clone_size: many
cdr3_aa: ASSSGDDTQY

v_call: TRBV20-1
j_call: TRBJ1-2
clone_size: NA
cdr3_aa: SARSTGTSNYGYT

v_call: TRBV24-1
j_call: TRBJ2-6
clone_size: once
cdr3_aa: ATSGPTPPKREGASGANVLT

v_call: TRBV6-1
j_call: TRBJ2-7
clone_size: NA
cdr3_aa: ASSKPGLAGVGYEQY

v_call: TRBV12-3/TRBV12-4
j_call: TRBJ2-1
clone_size: NA
cdr3_aa: ASSLREGIYEQF

v_call: TRBV4-2
j_call: TRBJ2-3
clone_size: NA
cdr3_aa: ASSQEVSPPGTDTQY

v_call: TRBV20-1
j_call: TRBJ2-7
clone_size: many
cdr3_aa: SALGYPRGLVEQY

v_call: TRBV5-1
j_call: TRBJ2-3
clone_size: NA
cdr3_aa: ASSNAKGDTQY

v_call: TRBV28
j_call: TRBJ2-3
clone_size: many
cdr3_aa: ASVSASANTDTQY

v_call: TRBV7-9
j_call: TRBJ2-5
clone_size: many
cdr3_aa: ASSLTGERLGETQY

v_call: TRBV29-1
j_call: TRBJ2-7
clone_size: many
cdr3_aa: SVEDSTYEQY

v_call: TRBV19
j_call: TRBJ1-5
clone_size: NA
cdr3_aa: ASNLVGLGPQH

v_call: TRBV19
j_call: TRBJ2-2
clone_size: NA
cdr3_aa: ASTKTSGNTRELF

v_call: TRBV20-1
j_call: TRBJ1-3
clone_size: few
cdr3_aa: SASLRAGNTIY

v_call: TRBV20-1
j_call: TRBJ2-1
clone_size: NA
cdr3_aa: SARDPAGVYNEQF

v_call: TRBV29-1
j_call: TRBJ1-4
clone_size: few
cdr3_aa: SVQLRNEKLF